This TCR beta chain was observed in a study of Graves' ophthalmopathy and Graves' hyperthyroidism. Findings and caveats of the study: Ophthalmopathy was separated from stable hyperthyroidism by a 13-signature model with 87.88% sensitivity and roughly 84% specificity. Most thyroid-expanded clonotypes exceeding 0.001 frequency were also found in blood.

The CDR3 totals 12 residues. V gave up 7 bases and J gave up 5 bases; unmatched junction bases: 4. The authors amplified TCR beta CDR3 regions, and they did so from RNA transcripts for repertoire sequencing. Amplification began with first-round RT-PCR using HTBI primers, then second-round multiplex PCR was performed. Via MiXCR, TCRdb re-called the multiplex PCR reads, giving one row per CDR3 protein. The sample consists of approximately 160,000 distinct CDR3 sequences, roughly two fifths of them appearing once. In its sample, this clonotype was seen a few times. Its antigen is undetermined. The source of this sequence is a woman aged 40 to 49 with Graves' ophthalmopathy. The rearrangement uses TRBV12-3 or TRBV12-4 and TRBJ1-1; 7 bases are shared with TRBD1. Sequenced sample: peripheral blood. CDR3 region: CASIQGQTEAFF. The CDR3 nucleotides are TGTGCCAGCATCCAGGGACAGACTGAAGCTTTCTTT.